This TCR beta chain was found in a study of identical twins (dated by TCRdb to about 2016). With respect to the entire study: TCR alpha and beta repertoires from monozygotic twins, unrelated adults of various ages and cord blood were deep-sequenced to test whether fetal clonotypes persist. To rule out contamination, replicate twin experiments were performed at different times with different library preparation protocols.

Every donor in the study was a healthy Caucasian. The researchers also sequenced three unrelated adults who were not twins: a male aged 18 to 30, a male aged 50 to 59, and a female aged 50 to 59. Miltenyi CD45RO+ enrichment and human naive T-cell isolation kits were used to isolate memory (CD45RO+) and naive T cells from PBMC. What the study reported, not specific to this receptor: Zero-insertion analyses could be partly confounded by invariant T cells such as MAIT and iNKT, although diverse VJ usage argued against such confounding for most clonotypes. In monozygotic twins, out-of-frame TCR alpha sharing was systematically underestimated by recombination models, although the models agreed with sharing between unrelated individuals. Abundant cord blood beta clonotypes had fewer insertions, young adult naive repertoires showed a similar but weaker trend, and memory repertoires showed no such trend. The excess sharing between twins in beta out-of-frame sequences was weaker because fewer shared sequences reduced the signal-to-noise ratio. Because the same donors could not be followed over many years, the conclusions depended on cross-sectional statistical analysis. Compared with coincidental sharing between unrelated individuals, out-of-frame TCR alpha sequences shared between twins had an excess of sequences with low generation probability.

Receptor amplification or capture employed 5' RACE. Sequencing relied on an Illumina HiSeq 2000. Template switching introduced a universal primer binding site; the final cDNA contained a unique molecular identifier, enabling accurate counting of TCR cDNA molecules. Specific primers in the conserved constant-segment region were used to synthesize first-strand cDNA for TCR alpha and beta chains. To control for contamination, each cDNA library was double barcoded with a SMART-Mk sample barcode plus Illumina barcodes. TruSeq adapter sequences and Illumina sample barcodes were added in two successive PCR steps. The TCR alpha and beta cDNA libraries were sequenced on the Illumina HiSeq platform using custom primers. The study's own analysis went as follows. MiGEC processed the raw reads to extract unique molecular identifiers, while MiXCR was used to determine the CDR3 positions. Recombination models were inferred per individual with the repgenHMM and IGoR tools using an EM algorithm. The tcR package in R was used for shared clonotype analysis, with sharing normalized by the product of cloneset sizes. To study raw recombination without the effects of thymic and clonal selection, out-of-frame nonproductive sequences were analyzed. TCRdb reanalyzed the raw reads on its own, using fastp at Q25 for trimming and MiXCR for clone calling, and kept in-frame beta chains. Each entry merges the rows of one CDR3 protein and shows their most common DNA and genes. For this entry, the V and J calls and clone size follow TCRdb and not the study's own pipeline. The table for this sample lists approximately 700,000 distinct CDR3 sequences; over 5% of them were counted only once. Jointly, the top ten make up approximately 1.6% of the sample.

This clonotype occurred many times. The specificity of this receptor is unknown. Base qualities are missing; no much larger clone stands one base away. Taken from cysteine to phenylalanine, the CDR3 has 16 residues. The kept DNA is CDR3 alone, 48 bases in frame from the first base. CDR1 and CDR2 are read off the germline V gene as SGHDT and YYEEEE. Germline trimming amounts to 3 bases on V and 4 bases on J, with 9 as the count of junction bases outside the gene matches. The chain employs TRBV5-6 and TRBJ2-1, with TRBD1 identical over 8 junction bases. Sequencing was done on a sample of naive T cells sorted from blood. The intended sense of this specimen's cell subset or site label: cells isolated with a human naive T-cell isolation kit. This TCR was sampled from a man between 18 and 29 years old in good health. The nucleotides read TGTGCCAGCAGCTCGACGACAGGGGCCCAATACAATGAGCAGTTCTTC. Its coded protein is CASSSTTGAQYNEQFF.